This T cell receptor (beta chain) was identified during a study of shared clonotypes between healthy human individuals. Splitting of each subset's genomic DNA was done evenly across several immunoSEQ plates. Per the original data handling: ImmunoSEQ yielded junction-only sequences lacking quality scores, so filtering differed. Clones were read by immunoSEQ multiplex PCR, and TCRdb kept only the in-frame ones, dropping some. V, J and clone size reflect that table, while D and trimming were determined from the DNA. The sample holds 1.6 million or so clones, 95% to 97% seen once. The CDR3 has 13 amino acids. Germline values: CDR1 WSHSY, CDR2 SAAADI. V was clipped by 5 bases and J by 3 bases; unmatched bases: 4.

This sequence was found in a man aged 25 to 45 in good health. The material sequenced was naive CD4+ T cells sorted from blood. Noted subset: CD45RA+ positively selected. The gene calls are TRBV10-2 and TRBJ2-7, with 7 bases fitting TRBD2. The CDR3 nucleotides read TGCGCCAGCAGTCCGGGACTAAACTACGAGCAGTACTTC. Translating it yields CASSPGLNYEQYF.